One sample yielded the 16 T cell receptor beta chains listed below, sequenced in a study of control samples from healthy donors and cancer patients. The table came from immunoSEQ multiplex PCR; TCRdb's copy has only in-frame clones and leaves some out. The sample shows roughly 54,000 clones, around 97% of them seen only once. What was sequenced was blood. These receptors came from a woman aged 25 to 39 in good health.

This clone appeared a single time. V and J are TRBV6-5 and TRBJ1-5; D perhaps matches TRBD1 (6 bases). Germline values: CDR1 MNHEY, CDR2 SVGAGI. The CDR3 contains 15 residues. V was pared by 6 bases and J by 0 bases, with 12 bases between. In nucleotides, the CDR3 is TGTGCCAGCAGCCCCACGGGGGCTAGCAATCAGCCCCAGCATTTT. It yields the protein CASSPTGASNQPQHF.

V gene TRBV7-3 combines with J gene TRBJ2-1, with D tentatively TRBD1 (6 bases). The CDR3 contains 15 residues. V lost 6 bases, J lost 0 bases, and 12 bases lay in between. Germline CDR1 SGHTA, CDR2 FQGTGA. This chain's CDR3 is CASSRDRRSYNEQFF. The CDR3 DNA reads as TGTGCCAGCAGTCGAGACAGGCGCTCCTACAATGAGCAGTTCTTC.

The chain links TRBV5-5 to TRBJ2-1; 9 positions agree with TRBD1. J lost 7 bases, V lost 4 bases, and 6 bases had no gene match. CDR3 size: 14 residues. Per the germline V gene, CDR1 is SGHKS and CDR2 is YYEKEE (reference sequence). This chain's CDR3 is CASSLGTGKNEQFF. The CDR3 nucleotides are TGTGCCAGCAGCCTTGGGACAGGGAAGAATGAGCAGTTCTTC.

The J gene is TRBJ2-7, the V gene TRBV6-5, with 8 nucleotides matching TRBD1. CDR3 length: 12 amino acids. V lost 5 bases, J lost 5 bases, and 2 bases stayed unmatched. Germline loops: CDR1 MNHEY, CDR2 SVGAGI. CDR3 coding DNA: TGTGCCAGCAGTAAGGACAGGGACGAGCAGTACTTC. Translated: CASSKDRDEQYF.

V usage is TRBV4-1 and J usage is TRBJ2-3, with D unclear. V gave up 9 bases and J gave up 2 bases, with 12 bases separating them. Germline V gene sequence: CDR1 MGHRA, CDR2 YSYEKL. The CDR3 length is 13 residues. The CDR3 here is CASLGQNTDTQYF. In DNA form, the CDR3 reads TGCGCCAGTCTCGGGCAGAACACAGATACGCAGTATTTT.

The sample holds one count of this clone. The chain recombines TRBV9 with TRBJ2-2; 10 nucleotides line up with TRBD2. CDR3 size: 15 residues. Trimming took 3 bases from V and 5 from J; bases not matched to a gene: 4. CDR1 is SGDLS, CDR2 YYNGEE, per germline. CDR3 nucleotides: TGTGCCAGCAGCGCGGGACTAGCGATGACCGGGGAGCTGTTTTTT. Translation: CASSAGLAMTGELFF. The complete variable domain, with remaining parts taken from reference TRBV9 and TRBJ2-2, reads DSGVTQTPKHLITATGQRVTLRCSPRSGDLSVYWYQQSLDQGLQFLIQYYNGEERAKGNILERFSAQQFPDLHSELNLSSLELGDSALYFCASSAGLAMTGELFFGEGSRLTVL.

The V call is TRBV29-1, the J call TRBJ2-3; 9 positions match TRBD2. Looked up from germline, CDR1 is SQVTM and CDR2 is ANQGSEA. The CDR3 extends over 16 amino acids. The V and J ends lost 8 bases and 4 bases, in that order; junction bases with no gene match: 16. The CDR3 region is CSSGALGGRGADTQYF. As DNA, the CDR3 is TGCAGCTCGGGGGCCCTGGGCGGGAGGGGTGCAGATACGCAGTATTTT.

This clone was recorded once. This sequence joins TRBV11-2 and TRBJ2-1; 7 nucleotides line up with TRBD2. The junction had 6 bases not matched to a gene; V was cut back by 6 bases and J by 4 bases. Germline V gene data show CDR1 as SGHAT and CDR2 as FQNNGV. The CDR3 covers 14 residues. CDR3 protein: CASSPGLRYNEQFF. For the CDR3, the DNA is TGTGCCAGCAGTCCGGGACTACGATACAATGAGCAGTTCTTC.

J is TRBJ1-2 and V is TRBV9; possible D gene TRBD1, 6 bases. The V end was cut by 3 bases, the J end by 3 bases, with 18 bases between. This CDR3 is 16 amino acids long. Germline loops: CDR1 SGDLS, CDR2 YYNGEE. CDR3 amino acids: CASSEGEREVDYGYTF. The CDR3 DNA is TGTGCCAGCAGCGAGGGGGAAAGGGAAGTGGACTATGGCTACACCTTC.

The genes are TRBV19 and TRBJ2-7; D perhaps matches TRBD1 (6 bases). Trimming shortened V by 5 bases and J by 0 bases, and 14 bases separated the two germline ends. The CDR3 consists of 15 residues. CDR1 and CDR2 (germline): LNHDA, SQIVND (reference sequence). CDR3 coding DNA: TGTGCCAGTAGTCCGACAGGAGGAAGCTCCTACGAGCAGTACTTC. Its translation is CASSPTGGSSYEQYF.

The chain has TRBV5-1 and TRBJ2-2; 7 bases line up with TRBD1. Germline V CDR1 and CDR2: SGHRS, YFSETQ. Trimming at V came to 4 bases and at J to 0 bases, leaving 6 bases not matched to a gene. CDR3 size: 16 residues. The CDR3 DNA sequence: TGCGCCAGCAGCCCGGGGCAGGGGGCGAACACCGGGGAGCTGTTTTTT. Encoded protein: CASSPGQGANTGELFF.

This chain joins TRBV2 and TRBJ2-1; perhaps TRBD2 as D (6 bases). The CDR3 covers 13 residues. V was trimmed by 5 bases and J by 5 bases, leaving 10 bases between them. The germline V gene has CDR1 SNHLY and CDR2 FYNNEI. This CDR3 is CASSRGSHNEQFF. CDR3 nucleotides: TGTGCCAGCAGTCGGGGGAGCCACAATGAGCAGTTCTTC.

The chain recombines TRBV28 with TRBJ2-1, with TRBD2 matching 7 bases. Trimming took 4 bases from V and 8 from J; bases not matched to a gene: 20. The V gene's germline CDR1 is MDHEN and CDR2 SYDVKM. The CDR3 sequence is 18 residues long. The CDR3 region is CASSSIWRGSGNLDEQFF. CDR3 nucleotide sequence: TGTGCCAGCAGTTCTATATGGCGTGGAAGCGGGAATCTCGATGAGCAGTTCTTC.

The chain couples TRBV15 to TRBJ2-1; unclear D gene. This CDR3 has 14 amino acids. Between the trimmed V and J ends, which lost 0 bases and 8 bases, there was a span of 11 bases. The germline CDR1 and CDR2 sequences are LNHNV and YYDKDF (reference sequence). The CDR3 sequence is CATSRDPGVHEQFF. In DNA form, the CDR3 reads TGTGCCACCAGCAGAGACCCCGGCGTCCATGAGCAGTTCTTC.

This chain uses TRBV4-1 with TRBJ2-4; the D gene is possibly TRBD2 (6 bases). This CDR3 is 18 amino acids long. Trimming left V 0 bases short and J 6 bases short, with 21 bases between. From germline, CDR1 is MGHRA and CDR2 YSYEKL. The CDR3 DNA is TGCGCCAGCAGCCAAGAGTTTGCGGGACGAGCTCGGGGAAACATTCAGTACTTC. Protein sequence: CASSQEFAGRARGNIQYF.

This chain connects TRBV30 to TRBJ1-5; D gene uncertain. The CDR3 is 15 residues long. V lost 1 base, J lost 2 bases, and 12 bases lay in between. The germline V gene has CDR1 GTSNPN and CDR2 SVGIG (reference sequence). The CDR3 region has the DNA TGTGCCTGGAGTGGGACGAAGAGCGGCAATCAGCCCCAGCATTTT. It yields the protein CAWSGTKSGNQPQHF.